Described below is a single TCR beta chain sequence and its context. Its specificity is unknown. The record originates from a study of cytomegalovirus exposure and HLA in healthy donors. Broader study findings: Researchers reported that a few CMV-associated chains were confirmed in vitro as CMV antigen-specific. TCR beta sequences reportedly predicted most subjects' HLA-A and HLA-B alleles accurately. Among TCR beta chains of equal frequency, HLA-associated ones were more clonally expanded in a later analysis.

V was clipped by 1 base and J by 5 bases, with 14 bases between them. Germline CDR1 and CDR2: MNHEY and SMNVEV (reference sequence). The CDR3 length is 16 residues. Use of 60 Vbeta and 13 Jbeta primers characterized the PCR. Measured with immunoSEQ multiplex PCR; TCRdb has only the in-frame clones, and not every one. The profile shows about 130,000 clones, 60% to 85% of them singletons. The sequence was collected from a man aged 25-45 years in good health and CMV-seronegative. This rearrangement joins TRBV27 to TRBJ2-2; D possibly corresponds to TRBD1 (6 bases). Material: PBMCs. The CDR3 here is CASSLLQGIGTGELFF. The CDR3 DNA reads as TGTGCCAGCAGTTTATTACAGGGTATAGGAACCGGGGAGCTGTTTTTT.